These 30 T cell receptor beta chains were all obtained from the same sample, sequenced in a study of human T cells and chemical hapten exposure (dated by TCRdb to 2020 to 2022). In the paper's terms, the time point label means: pre-sensitization, week 0. The treatment or condition label for this specimen denotes: therapeutic diphenylcyclopropenone sensitization with weekly scalp DPC. The library was prepared using RACE. The sequencing machine was a NextSeq 500. Starting from the raw public reads, TCRdb applied fastp trimming at Q25, assembled clones with MiXCR and retained in-frame beta chains. Merged by CDR3 protein, the rows form single entries marked with the most common genes and DNA. A total of around 380,000 distinct CDR3 sequences appear in this sample, 5.5% of them only once. Around 8.8% of the sample belongs to the ten largest clones. The sample was whole blood, taken in connection with sensitization to the hapten diphenylcyclopropenone (DPC). These receptors originate from a woman aged 18-29 years with alopecia areata. Some clones in this sample may be carry-over from other donors' samples.

This clonotype showed up many times. The chain combines TRBV4-3 with TRBJ1-6, with a possible D match to TRBD1 (6 bases). Trimming left V 3 bases short and J 9 bases short, with 15 bases between. The CDR3 runs to 15 residues. From germline, CDR1 is LGHNA and CDR2 YSLEER. CDR3 DNA sequence: TGCGCCAGCAGCCAGACTGACGACAGGAGTTCACCCCTCCACTTT. It yields the protein CASSQTDDRSSPLHF.

In this sample, this clonotype turned up a few times. J is TRBJ1-3 and V is TRBV4-1; D is ambiguous. Germline CDR1 reads MGHRA; CDR2 reads YSYEKL. The V end was cut by 3 bases, the J end by 2 bases, with 14 bases between. This CDR3 contains 16 residues. CDR3 protein: CASSQNSGVAGNTIYF. Written as DNA, the CDR3 is TGCGCCAGCAGCCAGAACTCCGGGGTCGCTGGAAACACCATATATTTT.

This clonotype occurred a few times. The gene calls are TRBV6-5 and TRBJ1-6; D is unclear. With 7 bases removed from V and 10 bases from J, the gap between germline ends came to 17 bases. This CDR3 contains 14 residues. The germline gives CDR1 MNHEY, CDR2 SVGAGI. CDR3 nucleotides: TGTGCCAGCAACTCGGGATCCTTGTGGTCACCCCTCCACTTT. Translation: CASNSGSLWSPLHF.

This clonotype came up many times. The chain links TRBV6-1 to TRBJ2-2; 9 nucleotides agree with TRBD1. Unmatched junction bases numbered 8, after V lost 3 bases and J lost 6 bases. The CDR3 is 16 amino acids. Germline V gene data show CDR1 as MNHNS and CDR2 as SASEGT. The DNA for the CDR3 is TGTGCCAGCAGTGAGTTGGGGACAGGGCGACCCGGGGAGCTGTTTTTT. The encoded protein is CASSELGTGRPGELFF.

This clonotype came up a few times. The rearrangement joins TRBV4-3 to TRBJ2-1; 9 nucleotides line up with TRBD2. The CDR3 extends over 16 amino acids. V dropped 0 bases and J dropped 4; count of bases not matched to a gene: 4. Germline V lookup: CDR1 LGHNA, CDR2 YSLEER. CDR3 in amino acids: CASSQDRGGAYNEQFF. CDR3 coding DNA: TGCGCCAGCAGCCAAGATCGCGGGGGGGCGTACAATGAGCAGTTCTTC.

A few counts support this clonotype. The V and J genes are TRBV6-2 or TRBV6-3 and TRBJ2-6; D perhaps matches TRBD2 (6 bases). The CDR3 extends over 17 amino acids. The V end lost 5 bases, the J end lost 0 bases, and 14 bases lay between the germline ends. CDR1 is MNHEY and CDR2 is SVGEGT in the germline V gene. In DNA form, the CDR3 reads TGTGCCAGCAGTCGAGGGGACTGGGGCTCTGGGGCCAACGTCCTGACTTTC. Translated, it gives CASSRGDWGSGANVLTF.

V usage is TRBV20-1 and J usage is TRBJ2-1; a possible D gene is TRBD2 (6 bases). CDR1 and CDR2 (germline): DFQATT, SNEGSKA (reference sequence). Trimming cost V 6 bases and J 7 bases, with 22 bases left between them. The CDR3 length is 15 residues. The CDR3 here is CSASPLAGKVNEQFF. CDR3 sequence (DNA): TGCAGTGCGTCCCCCCTGGCGGGGAAAGTGAATGAGCAGTTCTTC.

Concerning this clonotype: The junction departs from the called germline gene at one end, perhaps through a read error. This chain joins TRBV7-9 and TRBJ2-1; 10 nucleotides line up with TRBD2. Germline V gene lookup returns CDR1 SEHNR and CDR2 FQNEAQ (reference sequence). CDR3 length: 20 residues. In DNA, the CDR3 is TGTGCCAGAAGCTCCCTCTTCCCTAGCGGGGGTTCCTCCTCCTACAATGAGCAGTTCTTC. Its translation: CARSSLFPSGGSSSYNEQFF.

At least ten counts were recorded for this clonotype. The chain couples TRBV6-5 to TRBJ1-1; TRBD1 might be the D (6 bases). CDR3 length equals 13 residues. Per germline, CDR1 MNHEY and CDR2 SVGAGI. V was cut by 2 bases and J by 5 bases, with 9 bases left in between. CDR3 loop: CASSYTGRTEAFF. The CDR3 nucleotides are TGTGCCAGCAGTTACACAGGGAGAACTGAAGCTTTCTTT.

The table lists this clonotype with many counts. J is TRBJ1-1 and V is TRBV7-2, with unresolved D. Between the trimmed V and J ends, which lost 2 bases and 4 bases, there was a span of 11 bases. This CDR3 has 14 residues. The germline CDR1 and CDR2 sequences are SGHTA and FQGNSA. CDR3 loop: CASSLSAFRTEAFF. CDR3 bases: TGTGCCAGCAGCTTAAGTGCTTTTCGCACTGAAGCTTTCTTT.

This clonotype was observed a few times. This chain uses TRBV5-4 with TRBJ2-4; 7 nucleotides match TRBD1. Germline V gene sequence: CDR1 SGHNT, CDR2 YYREEE (reference sequence). This CDR3 comprises 13 residues. V lost 4 bases, J lost 10 bases, and 8 bases stayed unmatched. CDR3 sequence (DNA): TGTGCCAGCAGCACCAGGGACAGCCAAATTCAGTACTTC. It is translated as CASSTRDSQIQYF.

This chain links TRBV18 with TRBJ1-4; D not certain. The CDR3 spans 15 residues. The germline V gene encodes CDR1 KGHSH and CDR2 LQKENI. Trimming removed 3 bases at V and 0 bases at J, with 8 bases between. This CDR3 reads CASSPGSATNEKLFF. The CDR3 DNA follows: TGTGCCAGCTCACCCGGGTCTGCAACTAATGAAAAACTGTTTTTT. The full variable domain, rest sourced from reference TRBV18 and TRBJ1-4, is NAGVMQNPRHLVRRRGQEARLRCSPMKGHSHVYWYRQLPEEGLKFMVYLQKENIIDESGMPKERFSAEFPKEGPSILRIQQVVRGDSAAYFCASSPGSATNEKLFFGSGTQLSVL.

This clonotype was picked up many times. The rearrangement links TRBV4-3 to TRBJ2-3, with TRBD2 identical over 12 bases. The CDR3 is 18 amino acids. The germline V gene has CDR1 LGHNA and CDR2 YSLEER. V was pared by 1 base and J by 0 bases, with 5 bases of the junction left unmatched. This CDR3 reads CASSQGLAGAISTDTQYF. The CDR3, as DNA: TGCGCCAGCAGCCAAGGACTAGCGGGGGCAATAAGCACAGATACGCAGTATTTT.

J is TRBJ1-6 and V is TRBV6-6, with 9 bases aligning to TRBD1. V dropped 6 bases and J dropped 10; count of bases not matched to a gene: 7. The CDR3 sequence is 14 residues long. Germline CDR1 MNHNY, CDR2 SVGAGI (reference sequence). As DNA, the CDR3 is TGTGCCAGCAGGCCGGACAGGGGCCACTCACCCCTCCACTTT. Residues: CASRPDRGHSPLHF.

This clonotype showed up just a few times. The gene calls are TRBV6-2 or TRBV6-3 and TRBJ2-2, with D hard to call. The CDR3 has 9 residues. Germline CDR1 is MNHEY and CDR2 is SVGEGT. Between the trimmed V and J ends, which lost 10 bases and 6 bases, there was a span of 3 bases. The CDR3 nucleotides are TGTGCCATGGCCGGGGAGCTGTTTTTT. Its protein is CAMAGELFF.

This clonotype was detected only a few times. The chain couples TRBV4-1 to TRBJ1-5; 7 bases fit TRBD1. Germline trimming cut 3 bases from V and 1 base from J; bases unmatched to any gene: 3. Germline V lookup: CDR1 MGHRA, CDR2 YSYEKL. This CDR3 comprises 15 residues. CDR3 in amino acids: CASSHLGQSNQPQHF. DNA for the CDR3: TGCGCCAGCAGCCACCTGGGACAGAGCAATCAGCCCCAGCATTTT.

The chain is built from TRBV5-4 and TRBJ1-4, with D perhaps matching TRBD1 (6 bases). The CDR3 is 17 amino acids. The germline V gene encodes CDR1 SGHNT and CDR2 YYREEE (reference sequence). Trimming took off 3 bases at V and 6 bases at J, with 21 bases between the two ends. DNA for the CDR3: TGTGCCAGCAGCTCCCAAAAACTACAGGGAAAGGATGAAAAACTGTTTTTT. Amino acid sequence: CASSSQKLQGKDEKLFF.

This chain uses TRBV4-1 with TRBJ2-2; 7 nucleotides agree with TRBD1. Unmatched junction bases numbered 11, after V lost 1 base and J lost 6 bases. This CDR3 region has 17 residues. Germline CDR1 MGHRA, CDR2 YSYEKL. DNA of the CDR3: TGCGCCAGCAGCCAAGGTCCGTCCGGGACAGTTCCCGGGGAGCTGTTTTTT. Its protein is CASSQGPSGTVPGELFF.

This clonotype appeared many times. J is TRBJ2-1 and V is TRBV3-1; a possible D gene is TRBD1 (6 bases). CDR1 is LGHDT, CDR2 YNNKEL, per germline (reference sequence). The CDR3 spans 19 residues. V was clipped by 2 bases and J by 0 bases, with 20 bases between them. The CDR3 loop reads CASSQLNGRGVSSYNEQFF. In DNA, the CDR3 is TGTGCCAGCAGCCAACTAAACGGCAGGGGCGTGAGCTCCTACAATGAGCAGTTCTTC.

A few counts support this clonotype. The chain recombines TRBV20-1 with TRBJ2-4; no reliable D call. CDR1 and CDR2 from the germline V gene are DFQATT and SNEGSKA (reference sequence). The V end was cut by 5 bases, the J end by 3 bases, with 17 bases between. The CDR3 contains 15 residues. The CDR3: CSAGRLGLGKNIQYF. The CDR3 coding sequence is TGCAGTGCTGGTAGACTGGGCTTGGGCAAAAACATTCAGTACTTC.

This clonotype turned up a few times. V gene TRBV4-3 combines with J gene TRBJ1-5, with D unresolved. The CDR3 has 13 amino acids. Germline-derived CDR1 and CDR2 are LGHNA and YSLEER. Trimming cost V 3 bases and J 6 bases, with 9 bases left between them. CDR3 in amino acids: CASSQEWGQPQHF. The CDR3 region has the DNA TGCGCCAGCAGCCAGGAATGGGGTCAGCCCCAGCATTTT.

Only a few counts were recorded for this clonotype. The chain employs TRBV5-1 and TRBJ2-5, with TRBD2 matching 7 bases. The CDR3 consists of 14 residues. The germline gives CDR1 SGHRS, CDR2 YFSETQ. V lost 2 bases to trimming and J lost 3 bases; unmatched junction nucleotides: 4. Here the CDR3 DNA reads TGCGCCAGCAGCTTAGCCGGGACTAAAGAGACCCAGTACTTC. Translating gives CASSLAGTKETQYF.

This clonotype was picked up a small number of times. V is TRBV6-5 and J is TRBJ2-7, with 8 bases lining up with TRBD1. Looked up from germline, CDR1 is MNHEY and CDR2 is SVGAGI. Losses at the gene ends were 0 bases for V and 7 bases for J; bases not matched to a gene: 11. The CDR3 length is 16 residues. Here the CDR3 DNA reads TGTGCCAGCAGTTACTCGAAGGCACAGGGGGTTTATGAGCAGTACTTC. Encoded protein: CASSYSKAQGVYEQYF.

Points on this clonotype: A much larger clone lies a single base off, so this may be a read error. The chain links TRBV12-3 or TRBV12-4 to TRBJ2-3, with D possibly called TRBD1 or TRBD2 (5 bases each). Trimming cost V 6 bases and J 6 bases, with 16 bases left between them. The CDR3 contains 14 residues. This CDR3 reads CASRLSGAGDTQYF. The CDR3 DNA reads TGTGCCAGCAGGTTATCCGGGGCCGGTGATACGCAGTATTTT.

This clonotype has a handful of counts. This chain joins TRBV3-1 and TRBJ2-1, with TRBD2 identical over 10 bases. The CDR3 totals 19 residues. The germline gives CDR1 LGHDT, CDR2 YNNKEL (reference sequence). Trimming cost V 1 base and J 2 bases; bases outside gene matches: 11. CDR3 coding DNA: TGTGCCAGCAGCCAAGGGGTGGCGACTAGCGGGTTTACCTACAATGAGCAGTTCTTC. It translates to CASSQGVATSGFTYNEQFF.

This clonotype was seen only a few times. This chain links TRBV7-9 with TRBJ2-1; possible D gene TRBD1, 6 bases. CDR1 and CDR2 from the germline V gene are SEHNR and FQNEAQ (reference sequence). The length of the CDR3 is 14 residues. With 5 bases removed from V and 5 bases from J, the gap between germline ends came to 13 bases. In nucleotides, the CDR3 is TGTGCCAGCAGCCCTCAGGGGCCGAACAATGAGCAGTTCTTC. Encoded protein: CASSPQGPNNEQFF.

This clonotype was seen repeatedly, ten times or more. The chain has TRBV28 and TRBJ2-3; 9 bases map to TRBD2. Trimming at V came to 2 bases and at J to 0 bases, leaving 6 bases not matched to a gene. Germline V CDR1 and CDR2: MDHEN, SYDVKM. The CDR3 totals 17 residues. CDR3 DNA sequence: TGTGCCAGCAGTTTAACCTTTAGCGGGAGAAGCACAGATACGCAGTATTTT. Protein product: CASSLTFSGRSTDTQYF.

This clonotype has just a few counts. The chain joins TRBV20-1 to TRBJ1-1; no firm D call. The CDR3 consists of 14 residues. The germline V gene encodes CDR1 DFQATT and CDR2 SNEGSKA (reference sequence). Trimming cost V 0 bases and J 10 bases, with 18 bases left between them. The CDR3 DNA is TGCAGTGCTAGAGAGGGGTCAGAGCCCTCTGGAGCTTTCTTT. This sequence encodes CSAREGSEPSGAFF.

The chain uses TRBV7-3 and TRBJ2-4, with D uncertain. This CDR3 is 16 amino acids long. V lost 5 bases, J lost 0 bases, and 14 bases lay in between. Germline V CDR1 and CDR2: SGHTA, FQGTGA. CDR3 sequence reads: CASSPTVNLAKNIQYF. The CDR3 bases are TGTGCCAGCAGCCCTACAGTGAATCTAGCCAAAAACATTCAGTACTTC.

This clonotype was recorded a few times. V is TRBV5-5 and J is TRBJ1-1; D gene unclear. Germline CDR1 is SGHKS and CDR2 is YYEKEE (reference sequence). The ends were cut back, 4 bases at V and 7 bases at J, with 17 bases in the middle. There are 14 residues in the CDR3. The CDR3 reads CASSLGRSLSEAFF. The CDR3 DNA is TGTGCCAGCAGCCTAGGGCGCTCTCTGAGTGAAGCTTTCTTT.